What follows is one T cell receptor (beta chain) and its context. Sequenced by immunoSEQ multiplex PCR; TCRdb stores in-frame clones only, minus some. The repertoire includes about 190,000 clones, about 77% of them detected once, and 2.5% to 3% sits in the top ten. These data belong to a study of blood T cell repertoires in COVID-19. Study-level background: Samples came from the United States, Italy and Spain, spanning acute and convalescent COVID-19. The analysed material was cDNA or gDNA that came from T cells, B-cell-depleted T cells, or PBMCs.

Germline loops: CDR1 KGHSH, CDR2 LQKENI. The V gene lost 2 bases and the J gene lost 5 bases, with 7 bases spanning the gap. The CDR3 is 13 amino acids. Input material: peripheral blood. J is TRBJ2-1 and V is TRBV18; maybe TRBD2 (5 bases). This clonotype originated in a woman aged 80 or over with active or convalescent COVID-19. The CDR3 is CASSPSGDNEQFF. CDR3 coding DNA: TGTGCCAGCTCACCATCCGGGGACAATGAGCAGTTCTTC.